The next 2 T cell receptor beta chains were all read from a single sample in a study of blood T cell repertoires in COVID-19. Assay: immunoSEQ multiplex PCR; the TCRdb copy retains only in-frame clones and omits some. Altogether about 300,000 clones are present, nearly 90% being singletons, with the ten largest covering approximately 1.8%. Sequenced input: peripheral blood. The receptors derive from a woman aged 25 to 39 with COVID-19, enrolled during active disease.

The J gene is TRBJ1-3, the V gene TRBV5-1; D is possibly TRBD1 (6 bases). Germline lookup yields CDR1 SGHRS and CDR2 YFSETQ. Trimming left V 6 bases short and J 4 bases short, with 11 bases between. This CDR3 spans 13 amino acids. The CDR3 here is CASKQGSGNTIYF. CDR3 sequence (DNA): TGCGCCAGCAAACAGGGATCCGGAAACACCATATATTTT.

This chain links TRBV3-1 (or the pseudogene TRBV3-2) with TRBJ2-7, with TRBD1 matching over 7 bases. V dropped 4 bases and J dropped 3; count of bases not matched to a gene: 6. This CDR3 is built from 14 residues. Germline loops: CDR1 LGHDT, CDR2 YNNKEL (reference sequence). CDR3: CASSPYRDSYEQYF. In nucleotides, the CDR3 is TGTGCCAGCAGCCCCTACCGGGACAGCTACGAGCAGTACTTC.